The rows below give T cell receptor beta chains drawn from one sample of a study of early T cells in non-severe SARS-CoV-2 infection. TCRdb reanalysed the 5' RACE reads using MiXCR and keeps one entry per CDR3 protein. The table has 95,000 to 150,000 distinct CDR3 sequences, around 14% seen once. The sample was whole blood. The receptors stem from an adult who was a healthcare worker with PCR-confirmed SARS-CoV-2 infection or an uninfected control (not recorded which). CDR3s include the opening cysteine and the closing phenylalanine or tryptophan. Fields, in order: CDR3 protein, CDR3 DNA, D gene, J gene, V gene, clone size. D genes are given only for firm matches. The size field is filled for only some rows; it gives once, few, many or a size class.

CASSFLGYEQYF	TGTGCCAGCAGTTTCTTGGGGTACGAGCAGTACTTC	NA	TRBJ2-7	TRBV12-3/TRBV12-4	NA
CASIYGGSTDTQYF	TGTGCCAGCATCTACGGGGGATCTACAGATACGCAGTATTTT	NA	TRBJ2-3	TRBV12-3/TRBV12-4	few
CASSREMNTEAFF	TGTGCCAGCAGCAGGGAGATGAACACTGAAGCTTTCTTT	NA	TRBJ1-1	TRBV7-6	few
CASSHNRGSSTEAFF	TGCGCCAGCAGCCATAACAGGGGATCTAGCACTGAAGCTTTCTTT	TRBD1	TRBJ1-1	TRBV4-1	NA
CASSVDQGKGYGYTF	TGTGCCAGCAGCGTAGACCAGGGGAAGGGCTATGGCTACACCTTC	NA	TRBJ1-2	TRBV9	NA
CSASDRGRGYTF	TGCAGTGCTAGTGATCGGGGGAGAGGCTACACCTTC	NA	TRBJ1-2	TRBV20-1	NA
CATSDGKEQFF	TGTGCCACCAGTGACGGGAAAGAGCAGTTCTTC	NA	TRBJ2-1	TRBV24-1	NA
CASTPGTGGYEQFF	TGTGCCAGCACCCCCGGGACAGGGGGATATGAGCAGTTCTTC	TRBD1	TRBJ2-1	TRBV12-3/TRBV12-4	few
CSGSGGLGTEAFF	TGCAGCGGATCAGGGGGCCTGGGTACTGAAGCTTTCTTT	TRBD1	TRBJ1-1	TRBV29-1	few
CSARDRQGATDTQYF	TGCAGTGCTAGAGATAGGCAGGGGGCCACAGATACGCAGTATTTT	TRBD1	TRBJ2-3	TRBV20-1	NA
CASRVDGVYGYTF	TGTGCCAGCAGGGTTGACGGAGTCTATGGCTACACCTTC	NA	TRBJ1-2	TRBV2	NA
CASSLGQSSYNEQFF	TGTGCCAGCAGCTTAGGACAGAGCTCCTACAATGAGCAGTTCTTC	NA	TRBJ2-1	TRBV9	many
CATSRDGTVGTNSPLHF	TGTGCCACCAGCAGAGATGGGACAGTGGGCACGAATTCACCCCTCCACTTT	TRBD1	TRBJ1-6	TRBV15	NA
CASSLRGPYEQYF	TGTGCCAGCAGCTTGAGGGGACCATACGAGCAGTACTTC	NA	TRBJ2-7	TRBV7-2	NA
CSATKRQGTVNTEAFF	TGCAGTGCTACCAAAAGACAGGGGACTGTGAACACTGAAGCTTTCTTT	TRBD1	TRBJ1-1	TRBV20-1	NA
CASSLNGNTDTQYF	TGTGCCAGCAGCTTAAACGGGAACACAGATACGCAGTATTTT	NA	TRBJ2-3	TRBV7-9	many
CATSSEGTVFGNEKLFF	TGTGCCACCAGCAGTGAGGGGACCGTCTTTGGGAATGAAAAACTGTTTTTT	NA	TRBJ1-4	TRBV15	few
CASRTLLGDGYTF	TGTGCCAGCAGGACCCTCCTGGGGGACGGCTACACCTTC	NA	TRBJ1-2	TRBV2	few
CSAGQAIEAFF	TGCAGCGCCGGACAGGCCATTGAAGCTTTCTTT	TRBD1	TRBJ1-1	TRBV29-1	NA
CASSTHEPRAGNTIYF	TGTGCCAGCAGTACCCACGAGCCCAGGGCTGGAAACACCATATATTTT	NA	TRBJ1-3	TRBV6-6	NA
CASSFHTKEFSTDTQYF	TGCGCCAGCAGCTTCCACACGAAAGAATTTAGCACAGATACGCAGTATTTT	NA	TRBJ2-3	TRBV5-1	NA
CASGSLLAGIETQYF	TGTGCCAGTGGCAGTCTGCTAGCGGGGATTGAGACCCAGTACTTC	TRBD2	TRBJ2-5	TRBV19	few
CTSSLEGGMSNQPQHF	TGTACCAGCAGCTTAGAAGGGGGGATGAGCAATCAGCCCCAGCATTTT	NA	TRBJ1-5	TRBV7-2	NA
CASSTSTDTQYF	TGTGCCAGCAGCACTAGCACAGATACGCAGTATTTT	NA	TRBJ2-3	TRBV5-4	many
CAIASWRTTGELFF	TGTGCCATCGCCTCCTGGCGTACCACCGGGGAGCTGTTTTTT	NA	TRBJ2-2	TRBV7-9	NA
CASTKQGAMTGELFF	TGTGCCAGCACCAAACAGGGGGCGATGACCGGGGAGCTGTTTTTT	TRBD1	TRBJ2-2	TRBV5-4	few